Listed below are T cell receptor beta chains from one sample, sequenced in a study of T cells in Graves' hyperthyroidism and ophthalmopathy. From the multiplex PCR reads, TCRdb called clonotypes with MiXCR, one entry per CDR3 protein. Of about 210,000 distinct CDR3 sequences detected, approximately 17% appear once; the ten largest clones hold roughly 53%. The source material was blood. The receptors shown here come from a man between 50 and 59 years old with Graves' hyperthyroidism. Each CDR3 is given with its conserved first and last residue. The order of the fields is V gene, clone size, J gene, D gene, CDR3 protein, CDR3 DNA. The D gene is left open where the match is weak. Only part of the rows carry a size: once, few, many, or a class if the clone is expanded.

TRBV29-1	few	TRBJ2-7	-	CSVIQGAWQYF	TGCAGCGTGATTCAGGGAGCCTGGCAGTACTTC
TRBV29-1	many	TRBJ2-3	-	CSVGGPVGSDTQYF	TGCAGCGTTGGCGGTCCGGTAGGGTCAGATACGCAGTATTTT
TRBV15	few	TRBJ2-7	-	CATSKPPNYEQYF	TGTGCCACCAGCAAACCACCCAACTACGAGCAGTACTTC
TRBV7-6	many	TRBJ2-1	TRBD2	CASSTLAGEVLGNEQFF	TGTGCCAGCAGCACACTAGCGGGAGAAGTATTGGGAAATGAGCAGTTCTTC
TRBV20-1	-	TRBJ1-2	TRBD1	CSAWDRGSGYTF	TGCAGTGCTTGGGACAGGGGATCGGGCTACACCTTC
TRBV4-3	-	TRBJ2-2	-	CASSQGLGVSAGELFF	TGCGCCAGCAGCCAAGGTTTGGGGGTTTCCGCCGGGGAGCTGTTTTTT
TRBV5-1	-	TRBJ2-1	TRBD2	CASSLAGLAVTYNEQFF	TGCGCCAGCAGCTTGGCCGGACTAGCGGTAACCTACAATGAGCAGTTCTTC
TRBV9	many	TRBJ2-3	TRBD2	CASSAQAGETDTQYF	TGTGCCAGCAGCGCCCAAGCGGGAGAGACAGATACGCAGTATTTT
TRBV28	many	TRBJ2-5	TRBD2	CASSSGGETLETQYF	TGTGCCAGCAGCTCGGGGGGGGAGACTCTTGAGACCCAGTACTTC
TRBV6-1	many	TRBJ2-7	-	CAIRASGSYEQYF	TGTGCCATTAGGGCGAGCGGATCCTACGAGCAGTACTTC
TRBV10-3	-	TRBJ2-7	TRBD1	CAISGKTGGYEQYF	TGTGCCATCAGTGGGAAGACAGGGGGGTACGAGCAGTACTTC
TRBV27	many	TRBJ2-1	TRBD1	CASSLDREDNNEQFF	TGTGCCAGCAGTTTGGACAGGGAAGATAACAATGAGCAGTTCTTC
TRBV2	-	TRBJ2-5	-	CACPGFAETQYF	TGTGCCTGTCCGGGGTTCGCGGAGACCCAGTACTTC
TRBV6-1	few	TRBJ2-3	TRBD1	CASRGQSTDTQYF	TGTGCCAGCAGGGGACAGAGCACAGATACGCAGTATTTT
TRBV15	few	TRBJ2-7	TRBD1	CATSRVPRTGAPYEQYF	TGTGCCACCAGCAGAGTACCGAGGACAGGGGCCCCCTACGAGCAGTACTTC
TRBV5-1	many	TRBJ1-1	TRBD1	CASSDGQVETEAFF	TGCGCCAGCAGCGACGGACAGGTGGAGACTGAAGCTTTCTTT
TRBV5-1	many	TRBJ1-1	-	CASSLGGGDTEAFF	TGCGCCAGCAGCCTAGGCGGTGGGGACACTGAAGCTTTCTTT
TRBV4-2	once	TRBJ2-2	TRBD1	CASSQVPGQGASGELFF	TGTGCCAGCAGCCAAGTTCCGGGACAGGGGGCTTCTGGGGAGCTGTTTTTT
TRBV2	-	TRBJ2-2	TRBD2	CASSRSGRAGELFF	TGTGCCAGCAGTCGTAGCGGGAGGGCCGGGGAGCTGTTTTTT
TRBV7-2	many	TRBJ2-2	TRBD1	CASSSGQGYTGELFF	TGTGCCAGCAGCTCCGGACAGGGTTACACCGGGGAGCTGTTTTTT
TRBV7-9	many	TRBJ2-7	-	CASSLLGRSYEQYF	TGTGCCAGCAGCTTACTGGGCAGGTCCTACGAGCAGTACTTC
TRBV10-2	-	TRBJ2-7	TRBD1	CATGQGLREQYF	TGCGCCACCGGACAGGGGCTTCGCGAGCAGTACTTC
TRBV6-2/TRBV6-3	-	TRBJ2-5	-	CASSYSSGWETQYF	TGTGCCAGCAGTTACTCCTCTGGTTGGGAGACCCAGTACTTC
TRBV27	few	TRBJ1-4	TRBD1	CASSPRRDRVEKLFF	TGTGCCAGCAGTCCGCGCCGGGACAGGGTTGAAAAACTGTTTTTT
TRBV7-2	-	TRBJ2-1	TRBD2	CASSLPSGGSPTNEQFF	TGTGCCAGCAGCTTACCTAGCGGGGGATCACCGACCAATGAGCAGTTCTTC
TRBV7-3	many	TRBJ2-2	-	CASSLKGGRGVPGELFF	TGTGCCAGCAGCTTAAAGGGCGGCAGGGGGGTTCCCGGGGAGCTGTTTTTT
TRBV10-3	many	TRBJ1-2	-	CAISGNEDGYTF	TGTGCCATCAGTGGGAACGAGGATGGCTACACCTTC
TRBV6-1	few	TRBJ2-5	-	CASSEISGVGETQYF	TGTGCCAGCAGTGAAATTTCGGGGGTAGGAGAGACCCAGTACTTC
TRBV19	once	TRBJ1-2	TRBD1	CASTPTTGGFSYGYTF	TGTGCCAGTACCCCCACGACAGGGGGGTTTAGCTATGGCTACACCTTC
TRBV10-3	many	TRBJ1-1	-	CAPIRQTGGETEAFF	TGTGCCCCCATAAGACAAACGGGAGGGGAGACTGAAGCTTTCTTT
TRBV28	many	TRBJ2-6	-	CASSVNRLGANVLTF	TGTGCCAGCAGTGTGAACAGGCTTGGGGCCAACGTCCTGACTTTC
TRBV6-1	many	TRBJ2-7	-	CASSEPHGDRDWSSYEQYF	TGTGCCAGCAGTGAACCTCACGGAGACCGGGACTGGAGCTCCTACGAGCAGTACTTC
TRBV12-3/TRBV12-4	-	TRBJ2-3	TRBD2	CASSLQTGGADTQYF	TGTGCCAGCAGTTTGCAAACGGGAGGGGCAGATACGCAGTATTTT
TRBV20-1	many	TRBJ1-1	-	CSAPRDVGTEAFF	TGCAGTGCTCCCCGGGACGTCGGGACTGAAGCTTTCTTT
TRBV12-3/TRBV12-4	few	TRBJ1-5	TRBD1	CASSFGQGQPQHF	TGTGCCAGCAGTTTTGGACAGGGCCAGCCCCAGCATTTT
TRBV11-2	many	TRBJ2-1	-	CASSLGADSYNEQFF	TGTGCCAGCAGCTTAGGGGCGGATTCCTACAATGAGCAGTTCTTC
TRBV20-1	few	TRBJ1-1	TRBD1	CSARSGQGGTEAFF	TGCAGTGCTAGATCCGGACAGGGGGGTACTGAAGCTTTCTTT
TRBV20-1	many	TRBJ1-1	-	CSARYSKYTEAFF	TGCAGTGCTAGGTACAGCAAGTACACTGAAGCTTTCTTT
TRBV20-1	-	TRBJ2-7	-	CSARRGHDAEQYF	TGCAGTGCTCGAAGGGGACACGACGCCGAGCAGTACTTC
TRBV7-3	-	TRBJ2-3	-	CANSPFHETDTQYF	TGTGCCAACAGCCCCTTCCACGAGACAGATACGCAGTATTTT
TRBV28	many	TRBJ2-7	TRBD2	CASRPGLAGAYEQYF	TGTGCCAGCAGACCGGGACTAGCGGGAGCCTACGAGCAGTACTTC
TRBV18	many	TRBJ2-7	TRBD2	CASSPTSDHEQYF	TGTGCCAGCTCACCAACTAGCGACCACGAGCAGTACTTC
TRBV5-6	few	TRBJ2-3	-	CASSQGLSVSTDTQYF	TGTGCCAGCAGCCAGGGACTTAGCGTAAGCACAGATACGCAGTATTTT
TRBV6-1	many	TRBJ1-5	-	CASSQQGYSNQPQHF	TGTGCCAGCAGCCAACAGGGATATAGCAATCAGCCCCAGCATTTT
TRBV3-1	-	TRBJ2-2	-	CAGSQGTLTGELFF	TGTGCCGGCAGCCAAGGTACCCTCACCGGGGAGCTGTTTTTT
TRBV12-3/TRBV12-4	few	TRBJ2-3	-	CASSLRYNTDTQYF	TGTGCCAGCAGTTTAAGGTACAACACAGATACGCAGTATTTT
TRBV27	many	TRBJ1-6	-	CASSFGRGPGSPLHF	TGTGCCAGCAGTTTTGGCAGGGGTCCGGGGTCACCCCTCCACTTT
TRBV19	few	TRBJ1-2	-	CASSTSGYYGYTF	TGTGCCAGTAGTACCTCAGGATACTATGGCTACACCTTC
TRBV5-1	many	TRBJ1-1	TRBD1	CASSPGQGPSHTEAFF	TGCGCCAGCAGCCCCGGACAGGGACCTTCTCACACTGAAGCTTTCTTT
TRBV5-1	few	TRBJ2-2	TRBD1	CASRQGTNTGELFF	TGCGCCAGCAGACAGGGGACGAACACCGGGGAGCTGTTTTTT
TRBV6-2/TRBV6-3	many	TRBJ2-7	TRBD2	CASSFGLAGPYEQYF	TGTGCCAGCAGTTTCGGACTAGCGGGCCCCTACGAGCAGTACTTC
TRBV7-9	-	TRBJ1-6	-	CATRGEGDSPLHF	TGTGCCACCCGGGGAGAGGGTGATTCACCCCTCCACTTT
TRBV11-2	once	TRBJ1-1	-	CASSRIRGGAGAFF	TGTGCCAGCAGCCGCATTAGGGGGGGGGCGGGAGCTTTCTTT
TRBV11-2	many	TRBJ2-2	TRBD1	CASSLGPGQGDTGELFF	TGTGCCAGCAGCTTAGGTCCGGGACAGGGTGACACCGGGGAGCTGTTTTTT
TRBV20-1	many	TRBJ2-7	TRBD2	CSARNPSGINEQYF	TGCAGTGCTAGAAACCCTAGCGGGATAAACGAGCAGTACTTC
TRBV2	many	TRBJ1-2	-	CASSEGRGTTGYTF	TGTGCCAGCAGTGAAGGAAGGGGAACGACGGGCTACACCTTC
TRBV5-6	many	TRBJ2-1	-	CASSLGRNEQFF	TGTGCCAGCAGCTTGGGTAGGAATGAGCAGTTCTTC
TRBV2	many	TRBJ2-1	-	CASSDQGILYNEQFF	TGTGCCAGCAGTGATCAGGGCATCCTCTACAATGAGCAGTTCTTC
TRBV12-5	-	TRBJ1-6	-	CASGLVLNRVNSPLHF	TGTGCTAGTGGTTTGGTACTCAACAGGGTAAATTCACCCCTCCACTTT